This T cell receptor (beta chain) was recorded in a study of OX40 agonist ivuxolimab in advanced cancers. Clones were read by immunoSEQ multiplex PCR, and TCRdb kept only the in-frame ones, dropping some. This sample carries about 75,000 clones, approximately 86% of them seen once, and the ten largest clones take about 8.6%. The germline V and J ends were trimmed by 2 bases and 7 bases, with 15 bases remaining between them. CDR1 and CDR2 (germline): LNHDA, SQIVND (reference sequence). The CDR3 covers 15 residues. The receptor comes from an adult with an advanced solid tumor such as melanoma, head and neck, liver or kidney cancer. The starting material was CD4+ or CD8+ T cells sorted from blood, obtained in a trial of the OX40 agonist ivuxolimab. J is TRBJ1-3 and V is TRBV19; D is undetermined. The CDR3, as DNA: TGTGCCAGTAGTATACCGGACGCTCTCGGGAACACCATATATTTT. Its translation is CASSIPDALGNTIYF.